Following are 10 T cell receptor beta chains from one sample sequenced in a study of CD4+ T cells in melanoma. Assay: immunoSEQ multiplex PCR; the TCRdb copy retains only in-frame clones and omits some. The sample lists over 45,000 clones; nearly 70% were seen once. The sequenced sample was tumor tissue. Receptors were obtained from a human donor with melanoma.

This clone was observed once. The V call is TRBV7-3, the J call TRBJ2-7; TRBD1 matches at 10 bases. This CDR3 has 14 residues. V lost 5 bases, J lost 4 bases, and 5 bases stayed unmatched. Germline values: CDR1 SGHTA, CDR2 FQGTGA. The CDR3 protein is CASSPGTGVYEQYF. CDR3 nucleotide sequence: TGTGCCAGCAGCCCAGGGACAGGGGTGTACGAGCAGTACTTC.

The chain recombines TRBV7-2 with TRBJ2-1; 8 bases match TRBD2. The V and J ends lost 5 bases and 8 bases, in that order; junction bases with no gene match: 14. Germline V CDR1 and CDR2: SGHTA, FQGNSA. The CDR3 runs 16 residues. The CDR3 loop reads CASSPRLAGPNDEQFF. CDR3 nucleotides: TGTGCCAGCAGCCCCAGGCTAGCGGGCCCGAACGATGAGCAGTTCTTC.

V and J are TRBV27 and TRBJ1-3, with a tentative D call TRBD1 (6 bases). The V end lost 9 bases, the J end lost 0 bases, and 15 bases lay between the germline ends. Per the germline V gene, CDR1 is MNHEY and CDR2 is SMNVEV (reference sequence). The CDR3 spans 15 residues. In nucleotides, the CDR3 is TGTGCCAGTAGCCCTAACAGGGACTCTGGAAACACCATATATTTT. As protein: CASSPNRDSGNTIYF.

The chain combines TRBV29-1 with TRBJ2-7, with 9 bases lining up with TRBD1. CDR3 length: 14 amino acids. Germline CDR1 and CDR2: SQVTM and ANQGSEA. V lost 0 bases and J lost 9; bases outside the gene matches: 9. CDR3 in amino acids: CSVEEGQGLRGQYF. Written as DNA, the CDR3 is TGCAGCGTTGAAGAGGGACAGGGCCTTCGTGGGCAGTACTTC.

The chain uses TRBV7-9 and TRBJ2-1, with D tentatively TRBD1 or TRBD2 (5 bases each). Germline CDR1 is SEHNR and CDR2 is FQNEAQ (reference sequence). The germline V and J ends were trimmed by 3 bases and 15 bases, with 12 bases remaining between them. The CDR3 is made up of 11 amino acids. The CDR3 is CASSFGTRRFF. The CDR3 DNA sequence: TGTGCCAGCAGCTTCGGGACCCGCCGGTTCTTC. Full variable domain (missing parts from reference TRBV7-9 and TRBJ2-1): DTGVSQNPRHKITKRGQNVTFRCDPISEHNRLYWYRQTLGQGPEFLTYFQNEAQLEKSRLLSDRFSAERPKGSFSTLEIQRTEQGDSAMYLCASSFGTRRFFGPGTRLTVL.

This chain joins TRBV5-4 and TRBJ1-2; D not resolved. CDR3 size: 15 residues. Per the germline V gene, CDR1 is SGHNT and CDR2 is YYREEE (reference sequence). V was pared by 0 bases and J by 1 base, with 10 bases between. DNA of the CDR3: TGTGCCAGCAGCTTGGTTGGCAGTATTAACTATGGCTACACCTTC. Amino acids: CASSLVGSINYGYTF.

The chain couples TRBV5-5 to TRBJ2-1, with 8 bases aligning to TRBD1. The ends lost 5 bases at V and 6 bases at J; junction bases unmatched: 13. The CDR3 is 16 amino acids. Germline V gene data show CDR1 as SGHKS and CDR2 as YYEKEE (reference sequence). CDR3 sequence reads: CASRSDREGYGNEQFF. For the CDR3, the DNA is TGTGCCAGCAGATCGGACAGGGAAGGGTATGGCAATGAGCAGTTCTTC. Variable domain in full (rest from reference TRBV5-5 and TRBJ2-1): DAGVTQSPTHLIKTRGQQVTLRCSPISGHKSVSWYQQVLGQGPQFIFQYYEKEERGRGNFPDRFSARQFPNYSSELNVNALLLGDSALYLCASRSDREGYGNEQFFGPGTRLTVL.

This clone was recorded many times. The CDR3 sequence is CASSQGGVSKALNEQFF. Written as DNA, the CDR3 is TGCGCCAGCAGCCAAGGTGGGGTTTCCAAGGCACTGAATGAGCAGTTCTTC. The chain employs TRBV4-3 and TRBJ2-1, with D uncertain. Looked up from germline, CDR1 is LGHNA and CDR2 is YSLEER. Trimming removed 1 base from V and 7 bases from J, with 20 bases in between. The CDR3 is 17 residues long.

This clone has only one observation. This rearrangement joins TRBV11-2 to TRBJ2-5; D is perhaps TRBD1 (6 bases). V lost 6 bases, J lost 1 base, and 9 bases lay in between. CDR3 size: 13 residues. Looked up from germline, CDR1 is SGHAT and CDR2 is FQNNGV. Here the CDR3 DNA reads TGTGCCAGCAGGGGGGCCTTCCAAGAGACCCAGTACTTC. This translates into CASRGAFQETQYF.

The rearrangement links TRBV7-9 to TRBJ2-3; TRBD2 aligns across 10 bases. Germline V gene lookup returns CDR1 SEHNR and CDR2 FQNEAQ (reference sequence). After removal of 5 bases from V and 5 bases from J, the junction contained 7 bases not matched to a gene. The CDR3 covers 15 residues. The CDR3 DNA reads as TGTGCCAGCAGCATTAGCGGGGGGCCGGGAGATACGCAGTATTTT. Translated, it gives CASSISGGPGDTQYF.